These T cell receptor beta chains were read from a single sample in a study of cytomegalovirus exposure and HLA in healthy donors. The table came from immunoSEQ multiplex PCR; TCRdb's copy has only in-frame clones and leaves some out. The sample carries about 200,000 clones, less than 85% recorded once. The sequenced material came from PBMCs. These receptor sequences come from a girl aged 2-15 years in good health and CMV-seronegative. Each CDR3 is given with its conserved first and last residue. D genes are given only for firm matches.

cdr3_aa: CASSLGTGGHGYTF; cdr3_nt: TGTGCCAGCAGCTTAGGGACAGGGGGTCACGGCTACACCTTC; v_call: TRBV11-2; d_call: TRBD1; j_call: TRBJ1-2
cdr3_aa: CASSLRQGLTNQPQHF; cdr3_nt: TGTGCCAGCAGCTTAAGACAGGGGCTTACCAATCAGCCCCAGCATTTT; v_call: TRBV5-5; d_call: TRBD1; j_call: TRBJ1-5
cdr3_aa: CASSPLGTGYYEQYF; cdr3_nt: TGTGCCAGCAGCCCTTTGGGGACAGGGTATTACGAGCAGTACTTC; v_call: TRBV7-6; d_call: TRBD1; j_call: TRBJ2-7
cdr3_aa: CASSSPRDRVYEQYF; cdr3_nt: TGTGCCAGCAGCTCGCCCCGGGACAGGGTTTACGAGCAGTACTTC; v_call: TRBV7-9; d_call: TRBD1; j_call: TRBJ2-7
cdr3_aa: CASMTPYNEQFF; cdr3_nt: TGTGCCAGCATGACTCCTTACAATGAGCAGTTCTTC; v_call: TRBV6-5; d_call: NA; j_call: TRBJ2-1
cdr3_aa: CASSLGAGNQPQHF; cdr3_nt: TGTGCCAGCAGCTTAGGTGCGGGCAATCAGCCCCAGCATTTT; v_call: TRBV7-6; d_call: NA; j_call: TRBJ1-5
cdr3_aa: CASSQDPGTRVTDTQYF; cdr3_nt: TGTGCCAGCAGCCAGGACCCCGGGACTAGGGTCACAGATACGCAGTATTTT; v_call: TRBV4-2; d_call: TRBD2; j_call: TRBJ2-3
cdr3_aa: CASSLTPRAGRTGELFF; cdr3_nt: TGTGCCAGCAGCTTAACACCCCGGGCAGGGAGGACCGGGGAGCTGTTTTTT; v_call: TRBV7-3; d_call: NA; j_call: TRBJ2-2
cdr3_aa: CATSRGQRIEAFF; cdr3_nt: TGTGCCACCAGCAGAGGGCAAAGAATTGAAGCTTTCTTT; v_call: TRBV15; d_call: NA; j_call: TRBJ1-1
cdr3_aa: CASSLRGQGLHF; cdr3_nt: TGTGCCAGCAGCTTGAGGGGGCAAGGCCTCCACTTT; v_call: TRBV7-9; d_call: TRBD1; j_call: TRBJ1-6
cdr3_aa: CASSVRSSYNSPLHF; cdr3_nt: TGTGCCAGCAGTGTTCGGAGCTCCTATAATTCACCCCTCCACTTT; v_call: TRBV6-1; d_call: NA; j_call: TRBJ1-6